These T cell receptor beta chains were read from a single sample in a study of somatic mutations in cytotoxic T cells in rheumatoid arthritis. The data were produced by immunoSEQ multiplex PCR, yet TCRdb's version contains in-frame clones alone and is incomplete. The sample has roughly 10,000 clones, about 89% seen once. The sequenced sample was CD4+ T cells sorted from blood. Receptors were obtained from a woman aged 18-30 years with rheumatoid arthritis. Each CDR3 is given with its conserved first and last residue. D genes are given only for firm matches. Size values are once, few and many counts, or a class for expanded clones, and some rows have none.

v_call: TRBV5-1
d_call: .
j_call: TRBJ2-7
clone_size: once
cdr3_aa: CASSLGPRGATSSYEQYF
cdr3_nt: TGCGCCAGCAGCTTGGGGCCTCGAGGGGCGACTAGCTCCTACGAGCAGTACTTC

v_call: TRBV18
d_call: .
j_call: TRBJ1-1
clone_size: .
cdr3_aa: CASSPTRGTNTEAFF
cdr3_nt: TGTGCCAGCTCACCAACCCGGGGGACGAACACTGAAGCTTTCTTT

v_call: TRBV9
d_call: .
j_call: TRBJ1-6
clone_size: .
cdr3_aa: CASSALTGNGSPLHF
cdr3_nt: TGTGCCAGCAGCGCCTTGACGGGTAACGGTTCACCCCTCCACTTT

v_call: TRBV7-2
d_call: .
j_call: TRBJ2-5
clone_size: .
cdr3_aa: CASSKNAQGRETQYF
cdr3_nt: TGTGCCAGCAGCAAAAACGCCCAGGGGCGGGAGACCCAGTACTTC

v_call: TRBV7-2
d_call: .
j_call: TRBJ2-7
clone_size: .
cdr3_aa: CASSLALRFYEQYF
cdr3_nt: TGTGCCAGCAGCTTAGCGCTACGCTTCTACGAGCAGTACTTC

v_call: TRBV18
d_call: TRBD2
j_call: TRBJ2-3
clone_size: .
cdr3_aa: CASSLGLAGAGTDTQYF
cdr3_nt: TGTGCCAGCTCACTTGGACTAGCGGGGGCTGGGACAGATACGCAGTATTTT

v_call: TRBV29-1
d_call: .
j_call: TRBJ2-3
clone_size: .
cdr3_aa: CSVDTDRGTDTQYF
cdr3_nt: TGCAGCGTCGACACCGATCGTGGCACAGATACGCAGTATTTT

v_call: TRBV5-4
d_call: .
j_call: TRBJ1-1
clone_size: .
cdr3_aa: CASSLVGHWNTEAFF
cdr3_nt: TGTGCCAGCAGCTTGGTGGGACACTGGAACACTGAAGCTTTCTTT

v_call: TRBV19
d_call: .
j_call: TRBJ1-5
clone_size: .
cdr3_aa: CASRAGIQWRSNQPQHF
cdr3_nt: TGTGCCAGTAGAGCCGGGATCCAATGGAGGAGCAATCAGCCCCAGCATTTT

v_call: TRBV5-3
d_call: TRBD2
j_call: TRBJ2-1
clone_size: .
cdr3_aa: CARSYSGVGYNEQFF
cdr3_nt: TGTGCCAGAAGCTATAGCGGGGTCGGTTACAATGAGCAGTTCTTC

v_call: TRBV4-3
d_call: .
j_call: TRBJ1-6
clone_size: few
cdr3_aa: CASSQEVGNNSPLHF
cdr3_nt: TGCGCCAGCAGCCAAGAAGTCGGGAATAATTCACCCCTCCACTTT

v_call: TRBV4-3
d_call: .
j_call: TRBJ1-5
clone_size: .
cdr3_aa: CASGVGVGQPQHF
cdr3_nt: TGCGCCAGCGGTGTCGGGGTAGGACAGCCCCAGCATTTT

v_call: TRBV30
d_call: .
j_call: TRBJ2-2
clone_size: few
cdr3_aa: CAWRRLLTGELFF
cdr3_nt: TGTGCCTGGAGACGACTCCTCACCGGGGAGCTGTTTTTT

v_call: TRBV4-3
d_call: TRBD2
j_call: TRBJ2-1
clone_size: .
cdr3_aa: CASSQAPWTSGIYNEQFF
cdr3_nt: TGCGCCAGCAGCCAAGCCCCCTGGACTAGCGGTATCTACAATGAGCAGTTCTTC

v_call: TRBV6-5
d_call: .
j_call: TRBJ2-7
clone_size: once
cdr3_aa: CASRKGPTDYEQYF
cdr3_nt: TGTGCCAGCAGAAAGGGCCCGACAGACTACGAGCAGTACTTC

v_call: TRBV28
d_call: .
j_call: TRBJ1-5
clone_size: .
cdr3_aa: CASTLDTARNQPQHF
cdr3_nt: TGTGCCAGCACCCTGGACACGGCACGCAATCAGCCCCAGCATTTT

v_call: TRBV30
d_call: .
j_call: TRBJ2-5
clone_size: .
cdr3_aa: CAWSAPGKGYQETQYF
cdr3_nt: TGTGCCTGGAGTGCCCCAGGGAAGGGGTACCAAGAGACCCAGTACTTC